This T cell receptor (beta chain) was identified in a study of post-analysis software for immune sequencing data. The study, taken as a whole, reports: Roughly five TRBV segments appeared more often in patients than in controls, and TRBV5-6, TRBV5-1 and TRBV20-1 were among these.

On this clonotype itself: Its antigen remains unidentified.

The germline V gene encodes CDR1 SGHVS and CDR2 FNYEAQ. Germline trimming cut 6 bases from V and 8 bases from J; bases unmatched to any gene: 8. This CDR3 comprises 14 residues. TCR beta cDNA libraries included unique molecular identifiers. TCRdb re-called the PCR reads with MiXCR, one entry per CDR3 protein. The sample yields hundreds of thousands of distinct CDR3 sequences, approximately 53% seen once. Sequences were obtained from blood. This chain uses TRBV7-6 with TRBJ1-4, with 8 bases identical to TRBD1. The sequence derives from a girl between 5 and 17 years old with multiple sclerosis. The CDR3 region has the DNA TGTGCCAGCAGTCCAGGACAGGGTGAGGAAAAACTGTTTTTT. Residues: CASSPGQGEEKLFF.